These 24 T cell receptor beta chains came from one sample sequenced in a study of regulatory T cells in long-lasting Graves disease. Documented time point: persistent/refractory GD, antithyroid drugs over 5 years with positive TRAb. PBMCs were the source of the RNA used for TCR sequencing. Construction of the TCR beta libraries employed iRepertoire HTBI primers in conjunction with Arm-PCR of CDR3 regions. TCRdb ran MiXCR on the multiplex PCR reads and lists one entry per CDR3 protein. The sample includes 650,000 to 700,000 distinct CDR3 sequences, approximately 29% of them seen just once. Source: peripheral blood mononuclear cells (PBMCs), taken when the disease was refractory, from a patient treated with antithyroid drugs. All receptors derive from a female donor with Graves disease.

The rearrangement links TRBV29-1 to TRBJ2-7; D is uncertain. Per germline, CDR1 SQVTM and CDR2 ANQGSEA. The CDR3 loop spans 11 amino acids. V lost 2 bases to trimming and J lost 4 bases, with 6 bases between them. In DNA, the CDR3 is TGCAGCGTTGAAAGGGATTACGAGCAGTACTTC. Translated, it gives CSVERDYEQYF.

The chain couples TRBV29-1 to TRBJ1-4; D remains ambiguous. The V end lost 6 bases, the J end lost 4 bases, and 12 bases lay between the germline ends. The CDR3 contains 13 residues. The germline V gene encodes CDR1 SQVTM and CDR2 ANQGSEA. As DNA, the CDR3 is TGCAGCGTAACGGGCCGACTTAATGAAAAACTGTTTTTT. It translates to CSVTGRLNEKLFF. Variable domain in full (rest from reference TRBV29-1 and TRBJ1-4): SAVISQKPSRDICQRGTSLTIQCQVDSQVTMMFWYRQQPGQSLTLIATANQGSEATYESGFVIDKFPISRPNLTFSTLTVSNMSPEDSSIYLCSVTGRLNEKLFFGSGTQLSVL.

This clonotype came up a few times. The V gene is TRBV28, the J gene TRBJ1-5; possible D gene TRBD1, 6 bases. Trimming took 6 bases from V and 3 from J, leaving 12 bases between them. From germline, CDR1 is MDHEN and CDR2 SYDVKM. The CDR3 extends over 14 amino acids. CDR3 nucleotides: TGTGCCAGCAGAACCCGGACAGTCAATCAGCCCCAGCATTTT. The encoded protein is CASRTRTVNQPQHF.

The rearrangement links TRBV5-1 to TRBJ2-7; 7 bases agree with TRBD2. V dropped 0 bases and J dropped 2; count of bases not matched to a gene: 5. Germline CDR1 SGHRS, CDR2 YFSETQ. This CDR3 has 15 residues. DNA for the CDR3: TGCGCCAGCAGCTTGGTGGCGGGACTAACCTACGAGCAGTACTTC. Translated: CASSLVAGLTYEQYF.

J is TRBJ2-2 and V is TRBV3-1; no firm D call. This CDR3 spans 12 amino acids. Germline-derived CDR1 and CDR2 are LGHDT and YNNKEL (reference sequence). V was shortened by 3 bases and J by 6 bases, with 5 bases between the two germline ends. The CDR3 reads CASSHDPGELFF. Written as DNA, the CDR3 is TGTGCCAGCAGCCATGATCCCGGGGAGCTGTTTTTT.

V gene TRBV10-3 combines with J gene TRBJ1-2, with 7 bases lining up with TRBD1. The CDR3 length is 14 residues. Trimming removed 3 bases from V and 3 bases from J; junction bases left unmatched: 4. Per the germline V gene, CDR1 is ENHRY and CDR2 is SYGVKD. The CDR3 nucleotides are TGTGCCATCAGTGACCCGGACAGGTACTATGGCTACACCTTC. Its protein product is CAISDPDRYYGYTF.

V usage is TRBV5-1 and J usage is TRBJ1-3; D ambiguous. The CDR3 has 15 residues. Germline V gives CDR1 SGHRS, CDR2 YFSETQ. Trimming removed 4 bases at V and 0 bases at J, with 11 bases between. The CDR3 sequence: CASSQDGRSGNTIYF. CDR3 nucleotide sequence: TGCGCCAGCAGCCAGGACGGACGCTCTGGAAACACCATATATTTT.

The sample holds one count of this clonotype. This rearrangement joins TRBV10-3 to TRBJ2-7; D remains ambiguous. The CDR3 is 12 residues long. CDR1 is ENHRY and CDR2 is SYGVKD in the germline V gene. Trimming removed 3 bases at V and 5 bases at J, with 8 bases between. The CDR3 DNA follows: TGTGCCATCAGTGACTCTAGTAACGAGCAGTACTTC. This encodes CAISDSSNEQYF.

This chain uses TRBV3-1 with TRBJ1-2; D not resolved. The V end lost 4 bases, the J end lost 7 bases, and 16 bases lay between the germline ends. This CDR3 has 14 amino acids. Germline V gene sequence: CDR1 LGHDT, CDR2 YNNKEL (reference sequence). The CDR3 protein is CASSPAARGAGYTF. For the CDR3, the DNA is TGTGCCAGCAGCCCGGCCGCTCGGGGAGCTGGCTACACCTTC.

The rearrangement links TRBV7-9 to TRBJ2-6, with D possibly being TRBD1 (6 bases). There are 16 residues in the CDR3. Germline assignment: CDR1 SEHNR and CDR2 FQNEAQ (reference sequence). Deletions cut 8 bases from V and 2 bases from J, with 16 bases between. The CDR3 nucleotides are TGTGCCAGCCCCAACCCCAGGGGAACTGGGGCCAACGTCCTGACTTTC. Its protein product is CASPNPRGTGANVLTF.

V gene TRBV6-1 combines with J gene TRBJ1-5; unclear D gene. The CDR3 spans 15 residues. Germline assignment: CDR1 MNHNS and CDR2 SASEGT. The germline V and J ends were trimmed by 2 bases and 5 bases, with 13 bases remaining between them. The CDR3, as DNA: TGTGCCAGCAGTGAACTTCCCTCGGGTTATCAGCCCCAGCATTTT. Translation gives CASSELPSGYQPQHF.

With regard to this clonotype: An end of the junction differs from the germline gene, which may be a read error. The chain links TRBV5-6 to TRBJ2-4; 12 nucleotides agree with TRBD1. CDR3 length: 17 amino acids. Germline V gene lookup returns CDR1 SGHDT and CDR2 YYEEEE. This CDR3 reads CASSQRDRGQGKNIRYF. The CDR3, as DNA: TGTGCCAGCAGCCAAAGGGACAGGGGGCAAGGCAAAAACATTCGGTACTTC.

This clonotype appeared many times. V usage is TRBV28 and J usage is TRBJ1-5; D is perhaps TRBD1 (5 bases). The germline V and J ends were trimmed by 6 bases and 4 bases, with 13 bases remaining between them. The CDR3 loop spans 14 amino acids. Germline V CDR1 and CDR2: MDHEN, SYDVKM. Here the CDR3 reads CASSSSGGNQPQHF. CDR3 coding DNA: TGTGCCAGCAGCTCCAGCGGGGGTAATCAGCCCCAGCATTTT.

This clonotype has a count of ten or more. The rearrangement joins TRBV25-1 to TRBJ1-2, with D tentatively TRBD1 (6 bases). V lost 3 bases, J lost 4 bases, and 9 bases lay in between. Germline V lookup: CDR1 MGHDK, CDR2 SYGVNS. The CDR3 loop spans 13 amino acids. CDR3 protein: CASSESRGYGYTF. The CDR3 DNA reads TGTGCCAGCAGTGAGAGCAGGGGCTATGGCTACACCTTC.

The chain joins TRBV20-1 to TRBJ1-5; D remains ambiguous. V was clipped by 5 bases and J by 4 bases, with 9 bases between them. The CDR3 has 12 amino acids. CDR1 is DFQATT, CDR2 SNEGSKA, per germline (reference sequence). The CDR3 region is CSALAVNQPQHF. The DNA for the CDR3 is TGCAGTGCTTTGGCAGTAAATCAGCCCCAGCATTTT.

The genes are TRBV2 and TRBJ1-6, with TRBD1 matching over 7 bases. The CDR3 sequence is 16 residues long. V gave up 6 bases and J gave up 7 bases; unmatched junction bases: 12. CDR1 is SNHLY and CDR2 is FYNNEI in the germline V gene. In DNA, the CDR3 is TGTGCCAGCAGGGGGACAGCCCTTATATTCAATTCACCCCTCCACTTT. Protein sequence: CASRGTALIFNSPLHF. Based on the CDR3 plus reference TRBV2 and TRBJ1-6, the full variable domain is EPEVTQTPSHQVTQMGQEVILRCVPISNHLYFYWYRQILGQKVEFLVSFYNNEISEKSEIFDDQFSVERPDGSNFTLKIRSTKLEDSAMYFCASRGTALIFNSPLHFGNGTRLTVT.

V usage is TRBV27 and J usage is TRBJ2-7; 9 bases are shared with TRBD2. This CDR3 has 16 amino acids. From germline, CDR1 is MNHEY and CDR2 SMNVEV (reference sequence). Trimming at V came to 9 bases and at J to 3 bases, leaving 15 bases not matched to a gene. The CDR3 DNA reads as TGTGCCAGTTGCCTTGTAGCGGGAGCGAGCTGCTACGAGCAGTACTTC. As protein: CASCLVAGASCYEQYF.

This sequence joins TRBV20-1 and TRBJ1-5; D unclear. The CDR3 is 13 amino acids. CDR1 DFQATT and CDR2 SNEGSKA come from the germline V gene (reference sequence). V gave up 6 bases and J gave up 4 bases, with 13 bases separating them. CDR3 DNA sequence: TGCAGTGCCCACACGGCGAGGAATCAGCCCCAGCATTTT. Amino acids: CSAHTARNQPQHF.

V is TRBV20-1 and J is TRBJ1-1; a weak D match, TRBD1 (5 bases). V dropped 5 bases and J dropped 6 bases, with 16 bases sitting between them. In germline, CDR1 is DFQATT, CDR2 SNEGSKA (reference sequence). CDR3 length: 13 amino acids. CDR3 DNA: TGCAGTGCTGGCTACCGGGGGGGATCTGAAGCTTTCTTT. It encodes CSAGYRGGSEAFF.

V and J are TRBV6-5 and TRBJ1-1; the D is unclear. Trimming shortened V by 2 bases and J by 4 bases, and 17 bases separated the two germline ends. The CDR3 has 16 amino acids. Germline loops: CDR1 MNHEY, CDR2 SVGAGI. The CDR3 region has the DNA TGTGCCAGCAGTTACCCCCCGACTATAATGGGCACTGAAGCTTTCTTT. This gives the protein CASSYPPTIMGTEAFF.

This chain uses TRBV12-3 or TRBV12-4 with TRBJ1-4; no clear D gene. This CDR3 has 14 amino acids. Trimming shortened V by 2 bases and J by 7 bases, and 11 bases separated the two germline ends. In DNA form, the CDR3 reads TGTGCCAGCAGTTTACGTCAGTACACTGAAAAACTGTTTTTT. Its protein product is CASSLRQYTEKLFF.

Note on this clonotype: Mismatch with germline at one junction end may stem from a read error. The rearrangement joins TRBV7-7 to TRBJ1-3; no definite D call. The CDR3 spans 15 residues. Looked up from germline, CDR1 is SSHAT and CDR2 is FNYEAQ (reference sequence). The CDR3 here is CASSPHPYSGNTIYF. Here the CDR3 DNA reads TGTGCTAGCAGCCCTCATCCGTACTCTGGAAACACCATATATTTT.

Regarding this clonotype: It may be a read error: a sequence one base away is much more abundant. This CDR3 is missing its conserved last phenylalanine or tryptophan, likely due to a read error. The rearrangement uses TRBV6-2 or TRBV6-3 and TRBJ1-2, with 9 bases lining up with TRBD1. The CDR3 is 14 residues long. The germline V gene encodes CDR1 MNHEY and CDR2 SVGEGT. Trimming at V came to 5 bases and at J to 8 bases, leaving 9 bases not matched to a gene. This chain's CDR3 is CASSPGTGIEGYTC. Here the CDR3 DNA reads TGTGCCAGCAGTCCCGGGACAGGGATCGAGGGCTACACCTGC.

This clonotype appeared a few times. This chain uses TRBV18 with TRBJ1-1; D may be TRBD1 (5 bases). The CDR3 is 14 amino acids. V was pared by 3 bases and J by 1 base, with 9 bases between. Germline V gene data show CDR1 as KGHSH and CDR2 as LQKENI. The DNA for the CDR3 is TGTGCCAGCTCACCGGGACTCCCGAACACTGAAGCTTTCTTT. Protein: CASSPGLPNTEAFF.